The 32 T cell receptor beta chains below come from one sample, sequenced in a study of T cell changes during pregnancy in multiple sclerosis. Data came from immunoSEQ multiplex PCR; TCRdb stores just in-frame clones and leaves some out. The sample comprises roughly 100,000 clones, about nine tenths of which are singletons, and around 0.79% rests with the top ten. The source material was peripheral blood, sampled in the second trimester of pregnancy. The receptor set was obtained from a female donor in good health, enrolled as a control in a pregnancy study.

The rearrangement joins TRBV28 to TRBJ2-1; 13 nucleotides line up with TRBD2. With 6 bases clipped from V and 4 bases from J, the junction kept 3 bases outside the gene matches. This CDR3 has 15 amino acids. Germline loops: CDR1 MDHEN, CDR2 SYDVKM. CDR3 region: CASRPGLAGYNEQFF. DNA of the CDR3: TGTGCCAGCAGACCGGGACTAGCGGGATACAATGAGCAGTTCTTC. The variable domain in full, completed from reference TRBV28 and TRBJ2-1, reads DVKVTQSSRYLVKRTGEKVFLECVQDMDHENMFWYRQDPGLGLRLIYFSYDVKMKEKGDIPEGYSVSREKKERFSLILESASTNQTSMYLCASRPGLAGYNEQFFGPGTRLTVL.

The chain uses TRBV5-1 and TRBJ2-3, with 7 bases that match TRBD1. The V gene end was trimmed by 4 bases and the J gene end by 2 bases; junction bases not matched to a gene: 7. Per germline, CDR1 SGHRS and CDR2 YFSETQ. This CDR3 is built from 15 residues. This CDR3 is CASSRQGPHTDTQYF. The CDR3, as DNA: TGCGCCAGCAGCCGACAGGGACCACACACAGATACGCAGTATTTT.

The J gene is TRBJ2-7, the V gene TRBV10-3, with TRBD1 as a possible D gene (5 bases). The CDR3 loop spans 12 amino acids. Germline V gene sequence: CDR1 ENHRY, CDR2 SYGVKD. V was clipped by 0 bases and J by 7 bases, with 7 bases between them. Here the CDR3 reads CAISESTAEQYF. In DNA, the CDR3 is TGTGCCATCAGTGAGTCGACAGCGGAGCAGTACTTC.

The V gene is TRBV13, the J gene TRBJ2-7, with unresolved D. V shed 4 bases and J shed 2 bases, with 15 bases lying between them. The CDR3 extends over 15 amino acids. Germline CDR1 is PRHDT and CDR2 is FYEKMQ (reference sequence). Written as DNA, the CDR3 is TGTGCCAGCAGCTCGACCGTGGCGGCAGCCTACGAGCAGTACTTC. Protein product: CASSSTVAAAYEQYF.

The genes are TRBV10-3 and TRBJ2-5, with 8 positions matching TRBD1. The CDR3 is 14 amino acids. Germline values: CDR1 ENHRY, CDR2 SYGVKD. Losses at the gene ends were 4 bases for V and 2 bases for J; bases not matched to a gene: 3. The CDR3 sequence: CAISGQGPQETQYF. DNA for the CDR3: TGTGCCATCAGTGGACAGGGGCCTCAAGAGACCCAGTACTTC.

V and J are TRBV30 and TRBJ1-5; D not certain. V was trimmed by 2 bases and J by 0 bases, leaving 11 bases between them. Germline CDR1 reads GTSNPN; CDR2 reads SVGIG (reference sequence). The CDR3 covers 15 residues. The CDR3 coding sequence is TGTGCCTGGAGTCCAGGCCTTTATAGCAATCAGCCCCAGCATTTT. It encodes CAWSPGLYSNQPQHF.

The rearrangement joins TRBV7-2 to TRBJ2-7; unclear D gene. V was trimmed by 1 base and J by 2 bases, leaving 12 bases between them. Germline V gene lookup returns CDR1 SGHTA and CDR2 FQGNSA. The CDR3 sequence is 15 residues long. The CDR3 DNA sequence: TGTGCCAGCAGCTTAGTCCGGGTAGGCCCCTACGAGCAGTACTTC. It is translated as CASSLVRVGPYEQYF.

This sequence joins TRBV28 and TRBJ2-1; 9 bases line up with TRBD1. Germline-derived CDR1 and CDR2 are MDHEN and SYDVKM. CDR3 size: 15 residues. J gave up 9 bases and V 4 bases, and 10 bases lay outside the gene matches. CDR3 nucleotide sequence: TGTGCCAGCAGTTCCCCGCCTGGACAGGGGTCTGAGCAGTTCTTC. Translation gives CASSSPPGQGSEQFF.

This clone appeared a few times. The V and J genes are TRBV7-7 and TRBJ2-2; 7 bases are a match to TRBD2. Germline V gene lookup returns CDR1 SSHAT and CDR2 FNYEAQ (reference sequence). The CDR3 length is 14 residues. The DNA for the CDR3 is TGTGCAGCAGGCGGGGGAGGGAACACCGGGGAGCTGTTTTTT. Translation gives CAAGGGGNTGELFF. The whole variable domain, filled in from reference TRBV7-7 and TRBJ2-2, reads GAGVSQSPRYKVTKRGQDVTLRCDPISSHATLYWYQQALGQGPEFLTYFNYEAQPDKSGLPSDRFSAERPEGSISTLTIQRTEQRDSAMYRCAAGGGGNTGELFFGEGSRLTVL.

The V gene is TRBV7-9, the J gene TRBJ1-2, with TRBD1 identical over 8 bases. J was trimmed by 1 base and V by 4 bases; bases with no gene match: 11. CDR3 length equals 17 residues. In germline, CDR1 is SEHNR, CDR2 FQNEAQ (reference sequence). The CDR3 loop is CASSSGQENYFNYGYTF. Here the CDR3 DNA reads TGTGCCAGCAGCTCGGGACAGGAGAACTACTTTAACTATGGCTACACCTTC.

The rearrangement uses TRBV11-3 and TRBJ2-5; 8 nucleotides match TRBD2. Germline CDR1 is SGHNT and CDR2 is YENEEA. The CDR3 is made up of 16 amino acids. V was clipped by 2 bases and J by 0 bases; unmatched bases: 5. As DNA, the CDR3 is TGTGCCAGCAGCTTACGGTCTAGCGGGTACCAAGAGACCCAGTACTTC. As protein: CASSLRSSGYQETQYF.

The rearrangement joins TRBV10-1 to TRBJ1-1, with a possible D match to TRBD1 (6 bases). Germline CDR1 WNHNN, CDR2 SYGVQD (reference sequence). CDR3 size: 14 residues. V was pared by 2 bases and J by 2 bases, with 9 bases between. The CDR3, as DNA: TGCGCCAGCAGTGAGGGGGGCGGAAACACTGAAGCTTTCTTT. Translation gives CASSEGGGNTEAFF.

The chain joins TRBV6-5 to TRBJ1-6; D is uncertain. The CDR3 spans 13 residues. Trimming pared 1 base from V and 7 bases from J, leaving 5 bases between. From germline, CDR1 is MNHEY and CDR2 SVGAGI. The CDR3 loop is CASSYLANSPLHF. The DNA for the CDR3 is TGTGCCAGCAGTTACTTAGCCAATTCACCCCTCCACTTT.

The chain joins TRBV5-6 to TRBJ1-5; possible D gene TRBD1, 5 bases. This CDR3 region has 12 residues. V gave up 5 bases and J gave up 10 bases, with 13 bases separating them. Looked up from germline, CDR1 is SGHDT and CDR2 is YYEEEE. The CDR3 sequence: CASSGGSLPQHF. CDR3 DNA: TGTGCCAGCAGTGGGGGGTCCCTTCCCCAGCATTTT.

The table lists this clone with a few counts. V is TRBV18 and J is TRBJ1-2; D perhaps matches TRBD1 (6 bases). There are 12 residues in the CDR3. Trimming removed 4 bases at V and 6 bases at J, with 9 bases between. CDR1 is KGHSH, CDR2 LQKENI, per germline. Written as DNA, the CDR3 is TGTGCCAGCTCACGCAGGGGTAATGGCTACACCTTC. Translated: CASSRRGNGYTF.

The chain couples TRBV7-9 to TRBJ2-7; 8 nucleotides line up with TRBD1. The V gene end was trimmed by 1 base and the J gene end by 1 base; junction bases not matched to a gene: 6. Germline CDR1 reads SEHNR; CDR2 reads FQNEAQ (reference sequence). This CDR3 has 16 residues. Written as DNA, the CDR3 is TGTGCCAGCAGCTTAGTCCCGGGACAGGATTCCTACGAGCAGTACTTC. Translated: CASSLVPGQDSYEQYF.

CDR3 DNA: TGTGCCACAGCTGGGAGCGAGACCCAGTACTTC. Residues: CATAGSETQYF. This chain links TRBV10-3 with TRBJ2-5; D possibly corresponds to TRBD2 (5 bases). Germline V CDR1 and CDR2: ENHRY, SYGVKD. The V and J ends lost 10 bases and 5 bases respectively, with 11 bases between them. The CDR3 contains 11 residues.

The chain couples TRBV10-3 to TRBJ2-5; a weak D match, TRBD2 (6 bases). The germline V gene has CDR1 ENHRY and CDR2 SYGVKD. This CDR3 spans 13 amino acids. Trimming stripped 6 bases from V and 2 bases from J, with 10 bases between. CDR3 nucleotide sequence: TGTGCCATCAGGGGAGGAGGGCAAGAGACCCAGTACTTC. It translates to CAIRGGGQETQYF.

V usage is TRBV6-5 and J usage is TRBJ2-7; 7 nucleotides agree with TRBD2. Germline CDR1 MNHEY, CDR2 SVGAGI. This CDR3 is built from 13 residues. V gave up 7 bases and J gave up 6 bases; unmatched junction bases: 9. CDR3 sequence: CASMRASGGEQYF. CDR3 coding DNA: TGTGCCAGCATGAGGGCTAGCGGCGGCGAGCAGTACTTC.

In this sample, this clone turned up a few times. This chain links TRBV7-9 with TRBJ1-1; D is uncertain. This CDR3 is 14 amino acids long. V lost 2 bases, J lost 8 bases, and 15 bases lay in between. The germline gives CDR1 SEHNR, CDR2 FQNEAQ (reference sequence). In DNA form, the CDR3 reads TGTGCCAGCAGCTTAACGAGTAGAGTAGAAGAAGCTTTCTTT. Its protein product is CASSLTSRVEEAFF.

The genes are TRBV18 and TRBJ1-5; TRBD1 might be the D (5 bases). This CDR3 comprises 17 residues. Germline V gives CDR1 KGHSH, CDR2 LQKENI. Deletions cut 3 bases from V and 3 bases from J, with 18 bases between. The CDR3 coding sequence is TGTGCCAGCTCACCGAGCGACTTGGACATCTTCAATCAGCCCCAGCATTTT. It encodes CASSPSDLDIFNQPQHF. Full variable domain (remainder filled in from reference TRBV18 and TRBJ1-5): NAGVMQNPRHLVRRRGQEARLRCSPMKGHSHVYWYRQLPEEGLKFMVYLQKENIIDESGMPKERFSAEFPKEGPSILRIQQVVRGDSAAYFCASSPSDLDIFNQPQHFGDGTRLSIL.

The chain has TRBV11-2 and TRBJ1-1; 7 bases fit TRBD1. This CDR3 region has 14 residues. After removal of 3 bases from V and 3 bases from J, the junction contained 4 bases not matched to a gene. The germline V gene encodes CDR1 SGHAT and CDR2 FQNNGV. This CDR3 is CASSFDRADTEAFF. CDR3 bases: TGTGCCAGCAGCTTCGACAGGGCGGACACTGAAGCTTTCTTT. The complete variable domain, with remaining parts taken from reference TRBV11-2 and TRBJ1-1, reads EAGVAQSPRYKIIEKRQSVAFWCNPISGHATLYWYQQILGQGPKLLIQFQNNGVVDDSQLPKDRFSAERLKGVDSTLKIQPAKLEDSAVYLCASSFDRADTEAFFGQGTRLTVV.

The DNA for the CDR3 is TGTGCCAGTAGCTGGGGTCAGGGTTCAAATTCACCCCTCCACTTT. Translating it yields CASSWGQGSNSPLHF. The chain is built from TRBV19 and TRBJ1-6; TRBD1 is a possible D gene (5 bases). The CDR3 extends over 15 amino acids. CDR1 is LNHDA, CDR2 SQIVND, per germline (reference sequence). V gave up 6 bases and J gave up 7 bases, with 16 bases separating them.

The sample holds a few counts of this clone. Here the CDR3 DNA reads TGTGCCAGCTCATTCTCCGGGACTGGAACAGGAAACACCATATATTTT. Protein: CASSFSGTGTGNTIYF. The chain is built from TRBV18 and TRBJ1-3; weak D call: TRBD1 (5 bases). Germline V gene lookup returns CDR1 KGHSH and CDR2 LQKENI. The V gene lost 5 bases and the J gene lost 4 bases, with 18 bases spanning the gap. This CDR3 comprises 16 residues.

The V call is TRBV5-5, the J call TRBJ1-2; 8 nucleotides agree with TRBD1. V lost 2 bases, J lost 2 bases, and 8 bases stayed unmatched. The CDR3 contains 16 residues. In germline, CDR1 is SGHKS, CDR2 YYEKEE (reference sequence). The CDR3 nucleotides are TGTGCCAGCAGCTTAAGATCGGACAGGGTGAACTATGGCTACACCTTC. This codes for CASSLRSDRVNYGYTF.

The rearrangement links TRBV5-1 to TRBJ1-4; TRBD1 might be the D (6 bases). Germline CDR1 and CDR2: SGHRS and YFSETQ. The V and J ends lost 4 bases and 7 bases respectively, with 17 bases between them. This CDR3 has 15 residues. The CDR3 coding sequence is TGCGCCAGCAGCCCAAACAGGGTTCATGGTGAAAAACTGTTTTTT. This codes for CASSPNRVHGEKLFF.

The gene calls are TRBV4-3 and TRBJ2-3, with a tentative D call TRBD2 (7 bases). Per the germline V gene, CDR1 is LGHNA and CDR2 is YSLEER. Trimming took 6 bases from V and 0 from J, leaving 19 bases between them. The CDR3 loop spans 17 amino acids. The DNA for the CDR3 is TGCGCCAGCAGTAGACGGAGGGGGACTACTAGCACAGATACGCAGTATTTT. Translated: CASSRRRGTTSTDTQYF.

This clone was picked up a small number of times. The genes are TRBV28 and TRBJ1-1; D is unresolved. Germline-derived CDR1 and CDR2 are MDHEN and SYDVKM. The V end lost 6 bases, the J end lost 4 bases, and 9 bases lay between the germline ends. The CDR3 covers 12 residues. DNA for the CDR3: TGTGCCAGCAGCTCCCGTATCACTGAAGCTTTCTTT. Its translation: CASSSRITEAFF.

The chain couples TRBV6-6 to TRBJ1-1; 11 bases align to TRBD1. Losses at the gene ends were 3 bases for V and 5 bases for J; bases not matched to a gene: 5. Germline V CDR1 and CDR2: MNHNY, SVGAGI (reference sequence). The CDR3 spans 15 residues. The CDR3 here is CASSYRTGGRTEAFF. DNA for the CDR3: TGTGCCAGCAGTTATCGGACAGGGGGCAGGACTGAAGCTTTCTTT.

In nucleotides, the CDR3 is TGTGCCAGTAGTATTTGGGTAAAATCGAGGACCGGGGAGCTGTTTTTT. As protein: CASSIWVKSRTGELFF. The chain has TRBV19 and TRBJ2-2, with D hard to call. The V gene's germline CDR1 is LNHDA and CDR2 SQIVND (reference sequence). V was pared by 3 bases and J by 5 bases, with 16 bases between. CDR3 length equals 16 residues.

The J gene is TRBJ1-6, the V gene TRBV28; 8 positions match TRBD1. Germline loops: CDR1 MDHEN, CDR2 SYDVKM. The junction had 7 bases not matched to a gene; V was cut back by 11 bases and J by 7 bases. The CDR3 is made up of 13 amino acids. Here the CDR3 DNA reads TGTGCCGTCCGGACAGGGTCAAATTCACCCCTCCACTTT. Its protein is CAVRTGSNSPLHF.

This sequence joins TRBV6-4 and TRBJ2-7; maybe TRBD1 (5 bases). This CDR3 has 15 residues. The V gene's germline CDR1 is MRHNA and CDR2 SNTAGT. The germline V and J ends were trimmed by 0 bases and 4 bases, with 13 bases remaining between them. The CDR3 loop is CASSDSARAPYEQYF. As DNA, the CDR3 is TGTGCCAGCAGTGACTCGGCCAGGGCCCCTTACGAGCAGTACTTC.